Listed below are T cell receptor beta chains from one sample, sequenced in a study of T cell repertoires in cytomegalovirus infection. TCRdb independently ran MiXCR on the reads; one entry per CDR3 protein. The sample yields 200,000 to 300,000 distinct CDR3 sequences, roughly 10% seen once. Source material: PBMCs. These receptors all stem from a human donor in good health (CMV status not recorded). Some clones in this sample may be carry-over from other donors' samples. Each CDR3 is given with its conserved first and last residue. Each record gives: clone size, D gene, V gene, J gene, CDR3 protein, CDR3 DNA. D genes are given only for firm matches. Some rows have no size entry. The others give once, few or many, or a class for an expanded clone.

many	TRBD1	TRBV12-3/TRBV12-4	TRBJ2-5	CASSLFGTAQETQYF	TGTGCCAGCAGTTTATTTGGGACAGCCCAAGAGACCCAGTACTTC
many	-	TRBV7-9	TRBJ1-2	CASSPRQKANYGYTF	TGTGCCAGCAGCCCGAGACAGAAAGCTAACTATGGCTACACCTTC
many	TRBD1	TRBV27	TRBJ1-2	CASNPGQGARGYTF	TGTGCCAGCAATCCGGGACAGGGGGCACGTGGCTACACCTTC
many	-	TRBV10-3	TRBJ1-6	CAISERSSPLHF	TGTGCCATCAGTGAAAGGAGCTCACCCCTCCACTTT
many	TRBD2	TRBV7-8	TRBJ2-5	CASSWRRLAGGQETQYF	TGTGCCAGCAGCTGGCGCCGGCTAGCGGGAGGGCAAGAGACCCAGTACTTC
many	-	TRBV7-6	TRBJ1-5	CASSLGGGQPQHF	TGTGCCAGCAGCTTAGGGGGGGGACAGCCCCAGCATTTT
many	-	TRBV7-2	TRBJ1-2	CASSLNPGGGYTF	TGTGCCAGCAGCTTAAACCCCGGGGGTGGCTACACCTTC
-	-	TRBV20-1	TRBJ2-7	CSAQGGQYEQYF	TGCAGTGCCCAAGGAGGGCAGTACGAGCAGTACTTC
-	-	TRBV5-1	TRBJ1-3	CASSLEDRPSGNTIYF	TGCGCCAGCAGCTTGGAGGACCGACCCTCTGGAAACACCATATATTTT
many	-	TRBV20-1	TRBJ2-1	CSARAIADSYNEQFF	TGCAGTGCTAGAGCTATAGCGGACAGCTACAATGAGCAGTTCTTC
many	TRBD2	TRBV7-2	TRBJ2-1	CASSRPAGEGRAYNEQFF	TGTGCCAGCAGCCGACCGGCGGGAGAGGGACGGGCTTACAATGAGCAGTTCTTC
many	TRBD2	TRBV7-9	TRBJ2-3	CASSLGGLAPSTDTQYF	TGTGCCAGCAGCTTGGGGGGACTAGCGCCAAGCACAGATACGCAGTATTTT
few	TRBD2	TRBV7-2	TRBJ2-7	CASRPQLAGYYEQYF	TGTGCCAGCAGGCCTCAACTAGCGGGTTACTACGAGCAGTACTTC
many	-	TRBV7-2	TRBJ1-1	CASSRGQSEAFF	TGTGCCAGCAGCCGAGGACAGTCTGAAGCTTTCTTT
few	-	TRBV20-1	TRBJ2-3	CSATRQPALDTQYF	TGCAGTGCCACCAGACAGCCGGCTCTCGATACGCAGTATTTT
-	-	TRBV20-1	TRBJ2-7	CSARAAYEQYF	TGCAGTGCTAGAGCCGCCTACGAGCAGTACTTC
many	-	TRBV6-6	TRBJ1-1	CASSYWGGGARTEAFF	TGTGCCAGCAGTTACTGGGGGGGGGGCGCAAGGACTGAAGCTTTCTTT
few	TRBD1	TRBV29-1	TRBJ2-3	CSVFGQATQYF	TGCAGCGTTTTTGGACAGGCTACGCAGTATTTT
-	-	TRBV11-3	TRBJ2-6	CASRQANVLTF	TGTGCCAGCAGACAGGCCAACGTCCTGACTTTC
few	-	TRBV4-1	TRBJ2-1	CASSQEGAVDNEQFF	TGCGCCAGCAGCCAAGAAGGGGCGGTCGACAATGAGCAGTTCTTC
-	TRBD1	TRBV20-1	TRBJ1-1	CSARGFGQGANTEAFF	TGCAGTGCTAGAGGGTTTGGACAGGGGGCGAACACTGAAGCTTTCTTT
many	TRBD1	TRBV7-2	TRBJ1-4	CASSATTGRGEKLFF	TGTGCCAGCAGCGCAACGACAGGGCGGGGTGAAAAACTGTTTTTT
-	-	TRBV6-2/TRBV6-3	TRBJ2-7	CASSYQGMYEQYF	TGTGCCAGCAGTTACCAGGGAATGTACGAGCAGTACTTC
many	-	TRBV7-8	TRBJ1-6	CASSLVQGGPSPLHF	TGTGCCAGCAGCTTAGTCCAGGGTGGTCCCTCACCCCTCCACTTT
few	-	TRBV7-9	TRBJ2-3	CASSLAGGQIDTQYF	TGTGCCAGCAGCTTAGCGGGTGGGCAGATAGATACGCAGTATTTT
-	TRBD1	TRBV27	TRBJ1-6	CASSSDRVDNSPLHF	TGTGCCAGCAGTTCCGACAGGGTGGATAATTCACCCCTCCACTTT
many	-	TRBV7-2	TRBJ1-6	CASSLSGRTRSPLHF	TGTGCCAGCAGCTTATCAGGACGGACTCGATCACCCCTCCACTTT
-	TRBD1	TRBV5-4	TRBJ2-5	CASSLRDRQETQYF	TGTGCCAGCAGCTTGAGGGACAGACAAGAGACCCAGTACTTC
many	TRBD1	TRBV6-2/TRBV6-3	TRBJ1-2	CASSSGQRTGLGYTF	TGTGCCAGCAGTTCCGGTCAAAGGACAGGGCTTGGCTACACCTTC
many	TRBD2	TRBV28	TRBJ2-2	CASSPPWGGDTGELFF	TGTGCCAGCAGCCCACCCTGGGGGGGAGACACCGGGGAGCTGTTTTTT
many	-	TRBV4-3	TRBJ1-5	CASSQEGRSNQPQHF	TGCGCCAGCAGCCAAGAGGGAAGAAGCAATCAGCCCCAGCATTTT